This passage covers 8 T cell receptor beta chains from one sample sequenced in a study of molecular identifiers for immune sequencing clone quantification. Each CDR3 protein gets one entry after TCRdb re-called the PCR reads with MiXCR. Counted here are some 91,000 distinct CDR3 sequences, 20% to 30% occurring once; the ten biggest clones make up about 0.94%. The sequenced sample was naive CD8+ T cells from blood, with Jurkat cell RNA spiked in. This sample's subset: FACS-sorted CD8+CD4-CCR7+CD45RA+ naive T cells. Every receptor here comes from a human donor in good health. Some libraries in this study had Jurkat cell RNA spiked in.

This clonotype was found many times. The chain couples TRBV23-1 to TRBJ2-7; D uncertain. TRBV23-1 is given ORF status, its function remaining uncertain. The length of the CDR3 is 16 residues. V was shortened by 1 base and J by 2 bases, with 15 bases between the two germline ends. This CDR3 reads CASSQLEPFQPYEQYF. The CDR3 region has the DNA TGCGCCAGCAGTCAATTAGAACCGTTTCAGCCCTACGAGCAGTACTTC.

This clonotype was seen more than once but under ten times. This chain connects TRBV5-5 to TRBJ1-2; weak D call: TRBD1 (6 bases). CDR3 length: 16 amino acids. Germline loops: CDR1 SGHKS, CDR2 YYEKEE (reference sequence). V was clipped by 4 bases and J by 1 base, with 17 bases between them. The CDR3, as DNA: TGTGCCAGCAGCCCAGGACAGTCCAGCAGTAACTATGGCTACACCTTC. This codes for CASSPGQSSSNYGYTF.

This clonotype was recorded many times. In DNA, the CDR3 is TGCGCCAGCAGCCTTATGGACGGGAACACCGGGGAGCTGTTTTTT. Protein product: CASSLMDGNTGELFF. This chain joins TRBV4-1 and TRBJ2-2; no clear D. V shed 4 bases and J shed 1 base, with 10 bases lying between them. Germline-derived CDR1 and CDR2 are MGHRA and YSYEKL. The CDR3 spans 15 residues.

Points on this clonotype: It may be a read error: a sequence one base away is much more abundant. The chain combines TRBV27 with TRBJ1-6, with D perhaps TRBD1 (5 bases). This CDR3 comprises 18 residues. Trimming removed 5 bases at V and 8 bases at J, with 25 bases between. Germline V gene sequence: CDR1 MNHEY, CDR2 SMNVEV (reference sequence). CDR3 sequence reads: CASSPKGRGYPTHSPLHF. The CDR3 region has the DNA TGTGCCAGCAGTCCGAAGGGTAGGGGATATCCTACCCATTCACCCCTCCACTTT.

This clonotype was picked up many times. The CDR3 here is CASSFTQGENTEAFF. For the CDR3, the DNA is TGTGCCAGCAGCTTCACCCAGGGGGAGAACACTGAAGCTTTCTTT. The chain is built from TRBV11-2 and TRBJ1-1, with 7 bases lining up with TRBD1. Per germline, CDR1 SGHAT and CDR2 FQNNGV. The CDR3 runs to 15 residues. The J segment lost 1 base and the V segment lost 3 bases, leaving 5 bases of the junction unmatched.

The rearrangement uses TRBV12-2 and TRBJ2-3; the table's D call TRBD2 went unverified against the DNA. TRBV12-2 is shown as a pseudogene. CDR3 length equals 13 residues. CDR3 sequence (DNA): TGTGCGAGGATGGCTAGCGGGGGAGATACGCAGTATTTT. This encodes CARMASGGDTQYF.

This clonotype was counted ten times or more. This rearrangement joins TRBV28 to TRBJ1-1; D gene uncertain. The CDR3 consists of 12 residues. The ends were cut back, 5 bases at V and 3 bases at J, with 7 bases in the middle. Germline CDR1 and CDR2: MDHEN and SYDVKM. The chain's CDR3 is CASSGWYTEAFF. The CDR3 DNA is TGTGCCAGCAGTGGATGGTACACTGAAGCTTTCTTT.

A few counts support this clonotype. The chain is built from TRBV7-9 and TRBJ2-7; D gene ambiguous. Germline assignment: CDR1 SEHNR and CDR2 FQNEAQ (reference sequence). This CDR3 region has 14 residues. V lost 2 bases, J lost 2 bases, and 10 bases lay in between. The CDR3 DNA reads as TGTGCCAGCAGCTTAACTGGGCTAGCCTACGAGCAGTACTTC. The encoded protein is CASSLTGLAYEQYF.